These 15 T cell receptor beta chains share one sample of origin, sequenced in a study. Treg sorting used a CD4+CD25+CD127-/low gate. TCRdb independently ran MiXCR on the 5' RACE reads; one entry per CDR3 protein. The sample includes tens of thousands of distinct CDR3 sequences, approximately 26% seen only once; the top ten take approximately 2.2%. Input material: tumor-infiltrating Tregs sorted from the breast tumor. These receptors came from a female donor with breast cancer.

As concerns this clonotype: This may arise from a read error, as a much more abundant clone is one base away. This chain joins TRBV4-2 and TRBJ2-7, with D maybe TRBD2 (6 bases). The germline V gene has CDR1 LGHNA and CDR2 YNFKEQ. This CDR3 is 14 amino acids long. DNA for the CDR3: TGTGCCGGCAGCCAAGTCGGAGGGGCTGGGGAGCAGTACTTC. Protein sequence: CAGSQVGGAGEQYF.

In regard to this clonotype: The missing conserved phenylalanine or tryptophan at the end of this CDR3 makes a read error likely. This rearrangement joins TRBV4-3 to TRBJ2-3, with unresolved D. CDR3 length: 14 residues. CDR1 is LGHNA and CDR2 is YSLEER in the germline V gene. Trimming stripped 0 bases from V and 0 bases from J, with 4 bases between. The CDR3 region has the DNA TGCGCCAGCAGCCAAGACGTTAGCACAGATACGCAGTATTTA. Translated: CASSQDVSTDTQYL.

This clonotype rates as medium-sized. The genes are TRBV7-2 and TRBJ1-6; D possibly corresponds to TRBD1 (5 bases). V was pared by 4 bases and J by 9 bases, with 16 bases between. Germline assignment: CDR1 SGHTA and CDR2 FQGNSA. This CDR3 contains 15 residues. The CDR3 DNA reads TGTGCCAGCAGCTCTAGGGCCTCAAGGGGTTCACCCCTCCACTTT. Amino acid sequence: CASSSRASRGSPLHF.

Only a few counts were recorded for this clonotype. The rearrangement uses TRBV20-1 and TRBJ2-7, with D unclear. V lost 5 bases to trimming and J lost 4 bases, with 15 bases between them. The CDR3 has 13 residues. Germline CDR1 is DFQATT and CDR2 is SNEGSKA (reference sequence). The CDR3 nucleotides are TGCAGTGCTCCCCGCCATTCCACATACGAGCAGTACTTC. It encodes CSAPRHSTYEQYF.

The chain carries TRBV5-1 and TRBJ1-1; the D is unclear. The CDR3 sequence is 13 residues long. Trimming shortened V by 2 bases and J by 1 base, and 6 bases separated the two germline ends. The germline V gene has CDR1 SGHRS and CDR2 YFSETQ. CDR3 coding DNA: TGCGCCAGCAGCTTTGGACCGAACACTGAAGCTTTCTTT. It encodes CASSFGPNTEAFF. Looking up the rest from reference TRBV5-1 and TRBJ1-1 gives the full variable domain: KAGVTQTPRYLIKTRGQQVTLSCSPISGHRSVSWYQQTPGQGLQFLFEYFSETQRNKGNFPGRFSGRQFSNSRSEMNVSTLELGDSALYLCASSFGPNTEAFFGQGTRLTVV.

This clonotype was observed a few times. The chain combines TRBV5-1 with TRBJ1-1, with 9 bases identical to TRBD1. Trimming at V came to 4 bases and at J to 7 bases, leaving 8 bases not matched to a gene. The CDR3 consists of 14 residues. Germline CDR1 reads SGHRS; CDR2 reads YFSETQ. CDR3 sequence (DNA): TGCGCCAGCAGCCAGGGACAGGGTACAGGTGAAGCTTTCTTT. Translating it yields CASSQGQGTGEAFF.

The rearrangement joins TRBV20-1 to TRBJ1-2, with 7 nucleotides matching TRBD1. V was pared by 5 bases and J by 4 bases, with 10 bases of the junction left unmatched. The germline gives CDR1 DFQATT, CDR2 SNEGSKA (reference sequence). The length of the CDR3 is 14 residues. The CDR3 loop is CSASRQGPLYGYTF. CDR3 in DNA: TGCAGTGCTTCTCGACAGGGCCCCCTCTATGGCTACACCTTC.

This clonotype was seen only a few times. CDR3 sequence: CSARDWQGGISSNQPQHF. The DNA for the CDR3 is TGCAGTGCTAGAGATTGGCAAGGGGGGATCAGCAGCAATCAGCCCCAGCATTTT. V and J are TRBV20-1 and TRBJ1-5, with D possibly matching TRBD1 (6 bases). CDR3 length: 18 amino acids. V was pared by 0 bases and J by 1 base, with 19 bases between. Germline V gene data show CDR1 as DFQATT and CDR2 as SNEGSKA (reference sequence).

The chain employs TRBV7-3 and TRBJ2-5; D remains unclear. The CDR3 is 13 amino acids. The germline V gene has CDR1 SGHTA and CDR2 FQGTGA. Between the trimmed V and J ends, which lost 6 bases and 0 bases, there was a span of 8 bases. CDR3 nucleotides: TGTGCCAGCAGTCCACGGTACCAAGAGACCCAGTACTTC. Its protein product is CASSPRYQETQYF.

This rearrangement joins TRBV7-2 to TRBJ2-1; the D gene is possibly TRBD1 (5 bases). V was trimmed by 1 base and J by 9 bases, leaving 10 bases between them. CDR3 length equals 13 residues. CDR1 and CDR2 from the germline V gene are SGHTA and FQGNSA. The DNA of the CDR3 is TGTGCCAGCAGCTTAGTACAGGACGCTGAGCAGTTCTTC. Translation gives CASSLVQDAEQFF.

At least ten counts were recorded for this clonotype. This chain links TRBV29-1 with TRBJ2-1, with D possibly TRBD1 on 5 matching bases. The ends were cut back, 6 bases at V and 8 bases at J, with 20 bases in the middle. The CDR3 is 14 amino acids. CDR1 and CDR2 from the germline V gene are SQVTM and ANQGSEA. DNA for the CDR3: TGCAGCGTCAAACGCAGACAGTCCCTGGATGAGCAGTTCTTC. Its translation: CSVKRRQSLDEQFF.

The rearrangement joins TRBV12-3 or TRBV12-4 to TRBJ2-1; a weak D match, TRBD1 (6 bases). The germline V and J ends were trimmed by 3 bases and 8 bases, with 14 bases remaining between them. The CDR3 is 14 residues long. The CDR3 DNA sequence: TGTGCCAGCAGTTTGACCCAGGGGAATCATGAGCAGTTCTTC. Its protein is CASSLTQGNHEQFF.

Note on this clonotype: A read error may explain this, as a much larger clone is one base away. The J gene is TRBJ1-5, the V gene TRBV7-8; D is undetermined. Germline V gene lookup returns CDR1 SGHVS and CDR2 FQNEAQ. The CDR3 runs 15 residues. Trimming pared 6 bases from V and 4 bases from J, leaving 16 bases between. The CDR3 bases are TGTGCCAGCAGAAATATAGGACGGTCTAATCAGCCCCAGCATTTT. Translated, it gives CASRNIGRSNQPQHF.

Comment on this clonotype: Because it lacks the conserved phenylalanine or tryptophan at the end, this CDR3 is likely a read error. The limits of the CDR3 on the DNA are not certain, so only TCRdb's listed CDR3 is given. J is TRBJ2-5 and V is TRBV12-3 or TRBV12-4; the listed D gene, TRBD2, was not tested against the DNA. Both ends counted, the CDR3 spans 12 residues. The CDR3: CASSSSGRAASV.

This clonotype was counted between two and nine times. Relative to the germline gene, one junction end is altered; a read error may explain this. The genes are TRBV7-7 and TRBJ2-1, with a tentative D call TRBD2 (5 bases). Germline CDR1 reads SSHAT; CDR2 reads FNYEAQ (reference sequence). The CDR3 has 12 amino acids. This CDR3 reads CCGLLGYNEQFF. For the CDR3, the DNA is TGCTGCGGACTCCTCGGATACAATGAGCAGTTCTTC.